These 13 T cell receptor beta chains share one sample of origin, sequenced in a study of metastatic and nonmetastatic thyroid tumors. Using MiXCR, TCRdb reanalyzed the PCR reads. The sample lists 30,000 to 35,000 clones, roughly 15% occurring once. Every patient was untreated before thyroid surgery. Sequencing was done on a sample of blood. The receptors shown here come from a female donor with papillary thyroid cancer or a benign thyroid nodule (not recorded which). Some clones in this sample may be carry-over from other donors' samples.

This clone was seen ten or more times. The chain has TRBV28 and TRBJ1-1, with D tentatively TRBD1 (6 bases). The CDR3 covers 13 residues. Germline V gene sequence: CDR1 MDHEN, CDR2 SYDVKM. Trimming removed 8 bases from V and 5 bases from J, with 15 bases in between. Written as DNA, the CDR3 is TGTGCCAGCGTGGGGGGGGCGAGGACTGAAGCTTTCTTT. Translating gives CASVGGARTEAFF.

This clone was seen repeatedly, ten times or more. The rearrangement joins TRBV5-6 to TRBJ1-1; the match to TRBD1 covers 9 bases. The germline CDR1 and CDR2 sequences are SGHDT and YYEEEE. V shed 0 bases and J 0 bases; nucleotides not matched to a gene: 0. The CDR3 consists of 15 residues. The CDR3 DNA is TGTGCCAGCAGCTTGGGGGACAGGGTGAACACTGAAGCTTTCTTT. Its translation is CASSLGDRVNTEAFF.

This chain joins TRBV6-2 or TRBV6-3 and TRBJ1-2; a possible D gene is TRBD1 (5 bases). The ends were cut back, 0 bases at V and 2 bases at J, with 25 bases in the middle. CDR1 MNHEY and CDR2 SVGEGT come from the germline V gene. The CDR3 extends over 20 amino acids. CDR3 amino acids: CASSYSRYGLSGGKNYGYTF. The CDR3 DNA reads TGTGCCAGCAGTTACTCGCGTTATGGTTTGTCGGGGGGAAAAAACTATGGCTACACCTTC.

For this clone: A single base separates this from a much larger clone, so it may be a read error. This chain links TRBV19 with TRBJ2-3; TRBD1 or TRBD2 may be the D gene (5 bases each). The germline gives CDR1 LNHDA, CDR2 SQIVND (reference sequence). The V gene lost 8 bases and the J gene lost 5 bases, with 32 bases spanning the gap. There are 19 residues in the CDR3. The chain's CDR3 is CASGGPSRPTTGGQDTQYF. DNA for the CDR3: TGTGCCAGTGGGGGACCGTCCCGACCCACTACGGGTGGCCAAGATACGCAGTATTTT.

This clone was counted many times. This chain connects TRBV5-1 to TRBJ1-2; D remains unclear. The V and J ends lost 2 bases and 2 bases respectively, with 7 bases between them. Germline V lookup: CDR1 SGHRS, CDR2 YFSETQ. This CDR3 region has 13 residues. CDR3 coding DNA: TGCGCCAGCAGCTTTACGGAAAACTATGGCTACACCTTC. Translating it yields CASSFTENYGYTF. The full variable domain, with the rest looked up from reference TRBV5-1 and TRBJ1-2, is KAGVTQTPRYLIKTRGQQVTLSCSPISGHRSVSWYQQTPGQGLQFLFEYFSETQRNKGNFPGRFSGRQFSNSRSEMNVSTLELGDSALYLCASSFTENYGYTFGSGTRLTVV.

By share of the sample, this clone is medium-sized. CDR3 loop: CSARDPRLDYEQYF. The DNA for the CDR3 is TGCAGTGCTAGAGATCCGAGACTAGACTACGAGCAGTACTTC. V and J are TRBV20-1 and TRBJ2-7, with D possibly being TRBD2 (6 bases). CDR3 length: 14 amino acids. Between the trimmed V and J ends, which lost 0 bases and 3 bases, there was a span of 12 bases. Germline V gene data show CDR1 as DFQATT and CDR2 as SNEGSKA (reference sequence).

The chain couples TRBV15 to TRBJ1-5; tentative D call: TRBD1 (6 bases). The CDR3 contains 12 residues. CDR1 is LNHNV, CDR2 YYDKDF, per germline (reference sequence). V was pared by 4 bases and J by 6 bases, with 7 bases between. CDR3 sequence (DNA): TGTGCCACCAGCATAGGGGGTCAGCCCCAGCATTTT. Residues: CATSIGGQPQHF.

As regards this clone: The junction shows a germline mismatch at one end, possibly a read error. The V call is TRBV10-3, the J call TRBJ2-2; 7 bases match TRBD2. Germline assignment: CDR1 ENHRY and CDR2 SYGVKD. The CDR3 consists of 19 residues. The CDR3 loop is CAISDTLGVGRENTGELFF. The CDR3 region has the DNA TGTGCCATCAGTGATACCTTAGGGGTTGGGCGGGAGAACACCGGGGAGCTTTTTTTT.

Regarding this clone: The junction and the germline gene differ at one end; a read error may be behind it. The chain carries TRBV9 and TRBJ2-3, with 9 bases lining up with TRBD2. CDR3 length equals 16 residues. The V gene's germline CDR1 is SGDLS and CDR2 YYNGEE. DNA for the CDR3: TGTGCCAGCAGCGTATCTCTGGCGGGAGGGTCAGATACGCAGTGTTTT. Translation gives CASSVSLAGGSDTQCF. Drawing the rest from reference TRBV9 and TRBJ2-3, the complete variable domain is DSGVTQTPKHLITATGQRVTLRCSPRSGDLSVYWYQQSLDQGLQFLIQYYNGEERAKGNILERFSAQQFPDLHSELNLSSLELGDSALYFCASSVSLAGGSDTQCFGPGTRLTVL.

This clone was recorded many times. The CDR3 DNA reads TGTGCCAGCAGCTTAGAGGCTGGACTAGCGGGAGTAGGTGTATATGGGGAGACCCAGTACTTC. Amino acids: CASSLEAGLAGVGVYGETQYF. V gene TRBV7-9 combines with J gene TRBJ2-5; 13 bases are a match to TRBD2. This CDR3 has 21 amino acids. The germline gives CDR1 SEHNR, CDR2 FQNEAQ (reference sequence). Unmatched junction bases numbered 19, after V lost 1 base and J lost 5 bases.

The sample holds many counts of this clone. The sample holds other DNA sequences that translate to the same CDR3. V gene TRBV14 combines with J gene TRBJ1-1, with D perhaps matching TRBD1 (5 bases). V was cut by 2 bases and J by 1 base, with 11 bases left in between. Germline CDR1 SGHDN, CDR2 FVKESK. The CDR3 has 15 residues. The CDR3 region has the DNA TGTGCCAGCAGCCAACATCTACAGGCGAACACTGAAGCTTTCTTT. Its protein product is CASSQHLQANTEAFF.

Notes on this clone: A clone one base away is much larger, so this may be a read error. The V gene is TRBV6-4, the J gene TRBJ2-3; D gene unclear. The CDR3 has 15 residues. CDR1 MRHNA and CDR2 SNTAGT come from the germline V gene. The ends were cut back, 4 bases at V and 2 bases at J, with 13 bases in the middle. CDR3 sequence reads: CASSADPVTTDTQYF. DNA of the CDR3: TGTGCCAGCAGTGCAGATCCCGTAACCACAGATACGCAGTATTTT.

This clone was observed at least ten times. This is likely a read error, given that the CDR3 carries no conserved phenylalanine or tryptophan at its end. J is TRBJ1-3 and V is TRBV11-2, with D perhaps matching TRBD1 (6 bases). The CDR3 is 14 residues long. In germline, CDR1 is SGHAT, CDR2 FQNNGV. V lost 6 bases, J lost 0 bases, and 9 bases lay in between. The CDR3 sequence is CASRLTGSGNTIYS. The CDR3 coding sequence is TGTGCCAGCAGACTGACAGGCTCTGGAAACACCATATATTCT.